The rows below give T cell receptor beta chains drawn from one sample of a study of identical twins. MiXCR, run by TCRdb on the 5' RACE reads, gives a single entry per CDR3 protein. The top ten clones hold under 2% of a sample with hundreds of thousands of distinct CDR3 sequences, approximately 13% of them seen once. The data also belong to a second study, concerning yellow fever vaccine responses in identical twins.

The sample comprised PBMCs. These receptors were obtained from a woman under 30 in good health. CDR3s include the opening cysteine and the closing phenylalanine or tryptophan. D genes are given only for firm matches. Clone size is stated in some rows and not others, as once, few, many or a class when expanded.

D,size,J,V,DNA,CDR3
NA,NA,TRBJ1-2,TRBV5-4,TGTGCCAGCAACTTGGTGGAACACCGCGAACCCTCGTCTGGCTACACCTTC,CASNLVEHREPSSGYTF
NA,many,TRBJ2-1,TRBV7-8,TGTGCCAGCAGCTTGACAGGTCAAAACTTATACAATGAGCAGTTCTTC,CASSLTGQNLYNEQFF
TRBD2,NA,TRBJ2-1,TRBV12-3/TRBV12-4,TGTGCCAGCAGTAAAGGACTAGCGGTCAATGAGCAGTTCTTC,CASSKGLAVNEQFF
NA,many,TRBJ2-3,TRBV5-1,TGCGCCAGCAGCTTTCTTGGCGACACAGATACGCAGTATTTT,CASSFLGDTDTQYF
NA,few,TRBJ2-4,TRBV12-3/TRBV12-4,TGTGCCAGCAGTTGGCTACAGGGAGTCGGGCGAAAGGACATTCAGTACTTC,CASSWLQGVGRKDIQYF
NA,few,TRBJ1-1,TRBV7-9,TGTGCCAGCAGCAGTCCCCCCTTACCTGAAGCTTTCTTT,CASSSPPLPEAFF
NA,few,TRBJ1-1,TRBV19,TGTGCCAGTCTCTCCTGGATGAACACTGAAGCTTTCTTT,CASLSWMNTEAFF
NA,NA,TRBJ2-3,TRBV7-6,TGTGCCAGCAGCTGGGCCACAGATACGCAGTATTTT,CASSWATDTQYF
TRBD2,few,TRBJ2-7,TRBV20-1,TGCAGTGCTAGCCGGACTAGTTACGAGCAGTACTTC,CSASRTSYEQYF
NA,few,TRBJ2-1,TRBV5-1,TGCGCCAGCAGCTTTCTAATCGAAGCCGGTTTCGGTGAGCAGTTCTTC,CASSFLIEAGFGEQFF
NA,few,TRBJ2-2,TRBV20-1,TGCAGTGCTAGAGGGGCCACCGGGGAGCTGTTTTTT,CSARGATGELFF
NA,few,TRBJ2-6,TRBV6-1,TGTGCCAGCTACGGACAAATCTCTGGGGCCAACGTCCTGACTTTC,CASYGQISGANVLTF
TRBD1,NA,TRBJ1-5,TRBV20-1,TGCAGTGCCCAGGGACAGAACGACAATCAGCCCCAGCATTTT,CSAQGQNDNQPQHF
TRBD1,few,TRBJ2-7,TRBV10-3,TGTGCCATCAGTGAGTGGGACAGTCGGCAGTACTTC,CAISEWDSRQYF
TRBD2,few,TRBJ2-1,TRBV7-9,TGTGCCAGCAGCTCAACGGGGGGGAGGGTTAACTACAATGAGCAGTTCTTC,CASSSTGGRVNYNEQFF
TRBD2,NA,TRBJ2-2,TRBV20-1,TGCAGTGCTAGAGCCCAACGGCTAGCGGGAGCGAACACCGGGGAGCTGTTTTTT,CSARAQRLAGANTGELFF
TRBD1,NA,TRBJ2-2,TRBV7-3,TGTGCCAGCAGCCCCCGTGGACAGGGGGTGGTAACCGGGGAGCTGTTTTTT,CASSPRGQGVVTGELFF
TRBD1,few,TRBJ2-7,TRBV28,TGTGCCAGCAGCCTCCCGGGACAGGGCCCCTACGAGCAGTACTTC,CASSLPGQGPYEQYF
NA,many,TRBJ1-2,TRBV5-1,TGCGCCAGCACCCTGCATGACAACTATGGCTACACCTTC,CASTLHDNYGYTF
NA,NA,TRBJ2-2,TRBV27,TGTGCCAGCAAGAGAAGTAGACACACCGGGGAGCTGTTTTTT,CASKRSRHTGELFF
NA,few,TRBJ1-1,TRBV20-1,TGCAGTGCCGCCCAAAACAGTGCTGAAGCTTTCTTT,CSAAQNSAEAFF
NA,many,TRBJ2-1,TRBV4-2,TGTGCCAGCAGCCAAGATAGGGGAGACAATGAGCAGTTCTTC,CASSQDRGDNEQFF
TRBD1,NA,TRBJ2-1,TRBV6-2/TRBV6-3,TGTGCCAGCAGTTACAGCCCGGGACAGGGAGCCCCCGGAAGGTTTTACAATGAGCAGTTCTTC,CASSYSPGQGAPGRFYNEQFF
NA,NA,TRBJ2-1,TRBV6-4,TGTGCCAGCAGTGACTTGCGGAAGTACAATGAGCAGTTCTTC,CASSDLRKYNEQFF
NA,many,TRBJ1-1,TRBV5-1,TGCGCCAGCAGCTTGTTAGGTCCAGGGAAGAACACTGAAGCTTTCTTT,CASSLLGPGKNTEAFF
NA,few,TRBJ2-3,TRBV7-6,TGTGCCAGCAGCTTAGTGATAGGGCAAGGTACGCAGTATTTT,CASSLVIGQGTQYF
TRBD1,NA,TRBJ2-3,TRBV13,TGTGCCAGCAGCCGATACAGGGGAAGGACAGATACGCAGTATTTT,CASSRYRGRTDTQYF
NA,NA,TRBJ1-5,TRBV11-2,TGTGCCAGCAGCTCCACGGCCACGAGTGATCAGCCCCAGCATTTT,CASSSTATSDQPQHF
NA,few,TRBJ2-2,TRBV4-1,TGCGCCAGCAGCCAAGAGGCCGGGGGGAACACCGGGGAGCTGTTTTTT,CASSQEAGGNTGELFF
NA,NA,TRBJ2-4,TRBV11-2,TGTGCCAGCAGCCCTAGGGGGGATTTGGGGAGACTAGCCAAAAACATTCAGTACTTC,CASSPRGDLGRLAKNIQYF
TRBD2,NA,TRBJ2-5,TRBV12-3/TRBV12-4,TGTGCCAGCAGTTATAGCGGGAGAATCCAAGAGACCCAGTACTTC,CASSYSGRIQETQYF
TRBD1,many,TRBJ2-2,TRBV20-1,TGCAGTGCTTGGGACAGGGAAAAGAGCACCGGGGAGCTGTTTTTT,CSAWDREKSTGELFF
TRBD2,few,TRBJ2-1,TRBV12-3/TRBV12-4,TGTGCCAGCAGTTCACAAGATCTAGCGGGAGGTGAGCAGTTCTTC,CASSSQDLAGGEQFF
NA,few,TRBJ2-1,TRBV28,TGTGCCAGCACTCGCGACGGCAGGGGACAGTTCTTC,CASTRDGRGQFF
TRBD1,few,TRBJ2-3,TRBV27,TGTGCCAGCAGTTTATATAGGACAGGAGATACGCAGTATTTT,CASSLYRTGDTQYF
NA,few,TRBJ2-1,TRBV19,TGTGCCAGTAGCGGGACCCCAATGGTGAATGAGCAGTTCTTC,CASSGTPMVNEQFF
NA,NA,TRBJ2-5,TRBV14,TGTGCCAGCAGCCAAGAGGGTACAGGGTCGGGGGAGACCCAGTACTTC,CASSQEGTGSGETQYF
NA,many,TRBJ2-1,TRBV5-6,TGTGCCAGCAGACCCCTAGGGGGGGTCTACAATGAGCAGTTCTTC,CASRPLGGVYNEQFF
NA,many,TRBJ2-1,TRBV12-3/TRBV12-4,TGTGCCAGCAGTCCCCACGTGGGCTACAATGAGCAGTTCTTC,CASSPHVGYNEQFF
NA,many,TRBJ2-7,TRBV15,TGTGCCACCAGCAGAGATACAGATTCCTACGAGCAGTACTTC,CATSRDTDSYEQYF
TRBD1,few,TRBJ2-7,TRBV7-6,TGTGCCAGCAGCTTAGAACAGGGGAACTACGAGCAGTACTTC,CASSLEQGNYEQYF
NA,few,TRBJ2-1,TRBV4-2,TGTGCCAGCAGCCAAGATCATGTCGATGAGCAGTTCTTC,CASSQDHVDEQFF
NA,many,TRBJ1-1,TRBV20-1,TGCAGTGCCCAGGATGGGGGACCCGAAGCTTTCTTT,CSAQDGGPEAFF
NA,few,TRBJ2-5,TRBV7-2,TGTGCCAGCAGCCCCCAACAGGGTTTTGGGGAGACCCAGTACTTC,CASSPQQGFGETQYF
TRBD1,NA,TRBJ2-1,TRBV20-1,TGCTGTGCTAGGACAGGGGCTAGCTCCTACAATGAGCAGTTCTTC,CCARTGASSYNEQFF
NA,few,TRBJ2-7,TRBV20-1,TGCAGTGCTAGAGGCGGTTCAGGGAACTCCTACGAGCAGTACTTC,CSARGGSGNSYEQYF
NA,once,TRBJ2-7,TRBV7-9,TGTGCCAGCAGCCCCCGTGTGGGATCCTACGAGCAGTACTTC,CASSPRVGSYEQYF
TRBD2,NA,TRBJ2-7,TRBV11-2,TGTGCCAGCAGCTCTGTAGCGGGACGATCCTACGAGCAGTACTTC,CASSSVAGRSYEQYF
NA,many,TRBJ1-4,TRBV6-1,TGTGCCAGCCGATCAACCGGTGGGATGAATGAAAAACTGTTTTTT,CASRSTGGMNEKLFF
NA,NA,TRBJ2-3,TRBV12-3/TRBV12-4,TGTGCCAGCAGCCTCTGGGGGGTTGGCCTGAGCACAGATACGCAGTATTTT,CASSLWGVGLSTDTQYF
TRBD2,few,TRBJ2-1,TRBV6-5,TGTGCCAGCAGTTACATGGGGCTTAGCGGGAGCGGAAACAATGAGCAGTTCTTC,CASSYMGLSGSGNNEQFF
NA,many,TRBJ1-1,TRBV4-1,TGCGCCAGCAGCCGGGCCCAGACAGGTAACACTGAAGCTTTCTTT,CASSRAQTGNTEAFF
NA,NA,TRBJ1-5,TRBV16,TGTGCCAGCAGCCAATTGAGGCTCGATAGCAATCAGCCCCAGCATTTT,CASSQLRLDSNQPQHF
TRBD1,few,TRBJ2-3,TRBV12-3/TRBV12-4,TGTGCCAGCAGTTTCCGCCTGGACAGGGGGCGGTCCGATACGCAGTATTTT,CASSFRLDRGRSDTQYF
NA,NA,TRBJ1-6,TRBV6-6,TGTGCCAGCAGCGACGACAGTTATTCACCCCTCCACTTT,CASSDDSYSPLHF
TRBD2,NA,TRBJ2-1,TRBV5-4,TGTGCCAGCAGTTTTCCCGGGAGGACCGAAGGCGAGCAGTTCTTC,CASSFPGRTEGEQFF
NA,NA,TRBJ2-4,TRBV20-1,TGCAGTGCTACCGACGGGCTTCAAAACATTCAGTACTTC,CSATDGLQNIQYF
NA,few,TRBJ1-1,TRBV5-5,TGTGCCAGCAGCCACCAAGGACAATCGAACACTGAAGCTTTCTTT,CASSHQGQSNTEAFF
NA,NA,TRBJ2-1,TRBV5-5,TGTGCCAGCAGCCACCCCCCTGATACGTTCAATGAGCAGTTCTTC,CASSHPPDTFNEQFF
NA,NA,TRBJ1-6,TRBV20-1,TGCAGTGCTCGACCCCTCCGGGATAATTCACCCCTCCACTTT,CSARPLRDNSPLHF